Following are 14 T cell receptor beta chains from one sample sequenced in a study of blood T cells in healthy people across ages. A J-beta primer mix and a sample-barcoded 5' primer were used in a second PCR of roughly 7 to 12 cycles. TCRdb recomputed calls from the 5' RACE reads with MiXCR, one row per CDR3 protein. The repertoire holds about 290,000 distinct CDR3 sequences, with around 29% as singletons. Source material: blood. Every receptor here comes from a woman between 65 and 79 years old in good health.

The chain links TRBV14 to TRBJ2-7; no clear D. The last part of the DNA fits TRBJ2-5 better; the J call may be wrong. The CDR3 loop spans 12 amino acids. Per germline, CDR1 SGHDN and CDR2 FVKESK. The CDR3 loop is CASSQLVETQYF. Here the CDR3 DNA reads TGTGCCAGCAGCCAATTAGTGGAGACCCAGTACTTC.

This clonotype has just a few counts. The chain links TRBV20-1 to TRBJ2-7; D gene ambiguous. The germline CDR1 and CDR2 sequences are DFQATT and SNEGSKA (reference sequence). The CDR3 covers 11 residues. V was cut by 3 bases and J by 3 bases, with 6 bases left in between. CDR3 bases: TGCAGTGCTAGCGCGGACTACGAGCAGTACTTC. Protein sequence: CSASADYEQYF.

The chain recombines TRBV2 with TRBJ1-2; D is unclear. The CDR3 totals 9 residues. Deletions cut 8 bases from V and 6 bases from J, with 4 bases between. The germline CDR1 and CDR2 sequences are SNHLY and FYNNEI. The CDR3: CASRDGYTF. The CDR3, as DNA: TGTGCCAGCCGGGATGGCTACACCTTC.

In DNA form, the CDR3 reads TGTGCCACCCCTCCCCTGGCAGGGTACACAGATACGCAGTATTTT. Protein product: CATPPLAGYTDTQYF. V gene TRBV7-3 combines with J gene TRBJ2-3; D perhaps matches TRBD1 (5 bases). Looked up from germline, CDR1 is SGHTA and CDR2 is FQGTGA. This CDR3 has 15 residues. The V end was cut by 10 bases, the J end by 2 bases, with 19 bases between.

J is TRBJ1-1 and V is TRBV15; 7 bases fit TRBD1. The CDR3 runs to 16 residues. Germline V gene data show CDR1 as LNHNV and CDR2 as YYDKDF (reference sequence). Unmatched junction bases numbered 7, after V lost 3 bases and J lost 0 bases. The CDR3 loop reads CATSSDREGLNTEAFF. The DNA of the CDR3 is TGTGCCACCAGCAGTGACAGGGAAGGGTTGAACACTGAAGCTTTCTTT.

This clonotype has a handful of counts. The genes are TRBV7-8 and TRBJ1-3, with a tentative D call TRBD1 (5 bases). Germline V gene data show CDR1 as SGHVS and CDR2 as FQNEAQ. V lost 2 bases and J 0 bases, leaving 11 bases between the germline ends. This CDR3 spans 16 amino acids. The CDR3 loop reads CASSLNPGGSGNTIYF. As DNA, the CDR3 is TGTGCCAGCAGCTTAAACCCCGGGGGCTCTGGAAACACCATATATTTT.

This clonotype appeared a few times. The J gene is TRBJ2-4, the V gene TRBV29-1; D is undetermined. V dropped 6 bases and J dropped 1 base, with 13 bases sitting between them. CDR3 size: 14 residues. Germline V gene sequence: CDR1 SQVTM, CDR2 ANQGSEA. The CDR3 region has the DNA TGCAGCGTCGCCCTATCGATCGCCAAAAACATTCAGTACTTC. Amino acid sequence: CSVALSIAKNIQYF.

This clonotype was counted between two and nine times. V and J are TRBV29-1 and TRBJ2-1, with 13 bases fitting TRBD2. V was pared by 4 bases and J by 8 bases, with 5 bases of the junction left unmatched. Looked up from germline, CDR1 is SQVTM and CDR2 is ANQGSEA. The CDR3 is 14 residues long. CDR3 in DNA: TGCAGCGTTGCCGGGACTAGCGGGGTCGATGAGCAGTTCTTC. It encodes CSVAGTSGVDEQFF.

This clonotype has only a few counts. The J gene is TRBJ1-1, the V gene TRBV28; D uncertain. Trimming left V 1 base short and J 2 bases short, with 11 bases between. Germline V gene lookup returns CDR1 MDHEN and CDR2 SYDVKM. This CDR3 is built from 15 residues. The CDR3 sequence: CASSLSGLGNTEAFF. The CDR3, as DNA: TGTGCCAGCAGTTTATCTGGACTGGGAAACACTGAAGCTTTCTTT.

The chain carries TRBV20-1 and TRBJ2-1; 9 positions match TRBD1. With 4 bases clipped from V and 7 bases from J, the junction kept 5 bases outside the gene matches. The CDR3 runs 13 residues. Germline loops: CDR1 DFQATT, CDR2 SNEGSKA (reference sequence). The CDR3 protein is CSAKKTGGNEQFF. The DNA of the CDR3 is TGCAGTGCTAAAAAGACAGGGGGAAATGAGCAGTTCTTC.

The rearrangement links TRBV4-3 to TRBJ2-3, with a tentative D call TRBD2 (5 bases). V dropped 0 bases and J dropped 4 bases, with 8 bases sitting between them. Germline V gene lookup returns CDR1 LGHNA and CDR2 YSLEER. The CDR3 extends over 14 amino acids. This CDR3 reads CASSQDGRADTQYF. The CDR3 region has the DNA TGCGCCAGCAGCCAAGACGGGCGGGCAGATACGCAGTATTTT.

CDR3 sequence (DNA): TGTGCCAGCAGCCACCATGACCGCGCTAACTATGGCTACACCTTC. The encoded protein is CASSHHDRANYGYTF. The V gene is TRBV3-1, the J gene TRBJ1-2; no reliable D call. Germline V gene sequence: CDR1 LGHDT, CDR2 YNNKEL (reference sequence). The V and J ends lost 3 bases and 0 bases respectively, with 11 bases between them. The CDR3 spans 15 residues.

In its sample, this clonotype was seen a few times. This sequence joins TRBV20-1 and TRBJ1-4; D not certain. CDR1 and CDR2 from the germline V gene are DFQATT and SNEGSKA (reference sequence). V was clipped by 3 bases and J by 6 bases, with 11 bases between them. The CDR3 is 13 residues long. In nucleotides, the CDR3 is TGCAGTGCTAGTTCACTATATCATGAAAAACTGTTTTTT. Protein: CSASSLYHEKLFF.

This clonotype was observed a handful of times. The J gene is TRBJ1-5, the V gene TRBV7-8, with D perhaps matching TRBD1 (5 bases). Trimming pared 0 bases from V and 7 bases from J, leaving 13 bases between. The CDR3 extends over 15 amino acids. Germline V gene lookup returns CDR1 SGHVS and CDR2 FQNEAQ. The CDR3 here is CASSLAGDDRQPQHF. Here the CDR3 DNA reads TGTGCCAGCAGCTTAGCGGGGGACGACCGGCAGCCCCAGCATTTT.